This T cell receptor beta chain was sequenced for a study of T cells in Graves' hyperthyroidism and ophthalmopathy. Study results and limitations: Expanded thyroid clonotypes (above 0.001) were mostly also found in blood.

This clonotype has only a few counts. The antigen is unknown. Patients were aged 18 to 65, had disease duration under 2 months, and had newly diagnosed hyperthyroidism. TCR beta CDR3 regions were amplified from RNA transcripts. The study used the HTBI primer set for a first-round RT-PCR of the TCR CDR3. TCRdb re-called the multiplex PCR reads through MiXCR, storing one row per CDR3 protein. Here the sample spans about 620,000 distinct CDR3 sequences, 15% to 20% being singletons. The CDR3 consists of 16 residues. CDR1 is GTSNPN and CDR2 is SVGIG in the germline V gene (reference sequence). The source is a woman aged 25-40 years with Graves' hyperthyroidism. The chain couples TRBV30 to TRBJ1-1; 11 nucleotides agree with TRBD1. Sequencing was performed on blood. The CDR3 region has the DNA TGTGCGGAGGACAGGGGGCTAGGGGGACAAAACCGGGTCGCTTTCTTT. Its translation is CAEDRGLGGQNRVAFF.